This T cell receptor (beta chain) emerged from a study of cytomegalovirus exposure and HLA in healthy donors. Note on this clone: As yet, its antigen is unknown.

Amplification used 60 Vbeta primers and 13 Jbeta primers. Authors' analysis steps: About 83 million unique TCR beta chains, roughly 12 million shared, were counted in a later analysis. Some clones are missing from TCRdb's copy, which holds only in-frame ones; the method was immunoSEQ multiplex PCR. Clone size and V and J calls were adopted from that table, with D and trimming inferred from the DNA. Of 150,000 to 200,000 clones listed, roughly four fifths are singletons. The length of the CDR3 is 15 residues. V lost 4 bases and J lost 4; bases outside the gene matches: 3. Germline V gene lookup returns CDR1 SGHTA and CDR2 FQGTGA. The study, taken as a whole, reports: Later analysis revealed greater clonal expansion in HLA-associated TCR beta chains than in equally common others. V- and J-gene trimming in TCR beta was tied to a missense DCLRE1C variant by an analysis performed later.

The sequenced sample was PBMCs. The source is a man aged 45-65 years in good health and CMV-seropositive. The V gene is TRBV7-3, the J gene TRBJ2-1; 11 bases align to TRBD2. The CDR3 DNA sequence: TGTGCCAGCAGCTCACTAGCGGGAGCTTACAATGAGCAGTTCTTC. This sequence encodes CASSSLAGAYNEQFF.